Listed here are 28 T cell receptor beta chains from one sample, sequenced in a study of T cell responses to AZD1222 COVID-19 vaccine (TCRdb year 2021). The intended sense of this specimen's time point label: baseline before first vaccination. Library preparation employed the immunoSEQ multiplex PCR assay. TCRdb retrieved this table from immuneACCESS and kept in-frame rearrangements only. Not all clones are present; in checked studies, unresolved V genes account for under half, and no reason is known for the remainder. For this sample there are fewer than 140,000 clones; roughly 88% appear just once. The ten largest clones represent approximately 5% of the sample. This specimen was peripheral blood, taken on day 0 of AZD1222 vaccination. The receptors were gathered from an adult in good health.

The chain links TRBV4-1 to TRBJ2-3; 10 positions agree with TRBD2. V shed 0 bases, J shed 6 bases, and the junction held 6 bases outside the gene matches. The CDR3 is 16 residues long. Germline V lookup: CDR1 MGHRA, CDR2 YSYEKL. CDR3 residues: CASSQDRLAGDDTQYF. The CDR3 region has the DNA TGCGCCAGCAGCCAAGACAGGCTAGCGGGAGACGATACGCAGTATTTT.

The chain uses TRBV11-3 and TRBJ2-2, with TRBD2 as a possible D gene (6 bases). Germline CDR1 reads SGHNT; CDR2 reads YENEEA. V dropped 5 bases and J dropped 4 bases, with 11 bases sitting between them. The CDR3 spans 14 residues. The CDR3 sequence: CASSPGLRTGELFF. The CDR3 region has the DNA TGTGCCAGCAGCCCGGGACTTCGCACCGGGGAGCTGTTTTTT.

This rearrangement joins TRBV2 to TRBJ2-6; D unresolved. The CDR3 covers 16 residues. Germline lookup yields CDR1 SNHLY and CDR2 FYNNEI. With 3 bases removed from V and 2 bases from J, the gap between germline ends came to 11 bases. The CDR3 loop is CASSEVTVTGANVLTF. The CDR3 DNA reads as TGTGCCAGCAGTGAGGTGACGGTAACTGGGGCCAACGTCCTGACTTTC. The entire variable domain, with the rest obtained from reference TRBV2 and TRBJ2-6, is as follows: EPEVTQTPSHQVTQMGQEVILRCVPISNHLYFYWYRQILGQKVEFLVSFYNNEISEKSEIFDDQFSVERPDGSNFTLKIRSTKLEDSAMYFCASSEVTVTGANVLTFGAGSRLTVL.

The chain uses TRBV6-6 and TRBJ1-2; D is undetermined. Germline V gene data show CDR1 as MNHNY and CDR2 as SVGAGI (reference sequence). The CDR3 has 10 residues. Here the CDR3 DNA reads TGTTTATCTGGACCTTATGGCTACACCTTC. This gives the protein CLSGPYGYTF.

This chain connects TRBV10-1 to TRBJ2-7; D is undetermined. CDR3 length: 14 amino acids. Trimming left V 0 bases short and J 2 bases short, with 8 bases between. Germline V gene lookup returns CDR1 WNHNN and CDR2 SYGVQD (reference sequence). CDR3 sequence (DNA): TGCGCCAGCAGTGAGTCGGGCTCTACCTACGAGCAGTACTTC. Residues: CASSESGSTYEQYF.

This clone has a single count. This chain connects TRBV12-3 or TRBV12-4 to TRBJ1-1; D gene ambiguous. V dropped 7 bases and J dropped 5 bases, with 11 bases sitting between them. The CDR3 sequence is 12 residues long. The CDR3 DNA reads TGTGCCAGCAATTATTGGGGAACTGAAGCTTTCTTT. It is translated as CASNYWGTEAFF.

This rearrangement joins TRBV28 to TRBJ1-2; tentatively, D is TRBD1 (6 bases). There are 13 residues in the CDR3. Germline lookup yields CDR1 MDHEN and CDR2 SYDVKM. Trimming took 5 bases from V and 3 from J, leaving 10 bases between them. Here the CDR3 reads CASSPTGYYGYTF. The DNA of the CDR3 is TGTGCCAGCAGTCCTACAGGGTACTATGGCTACACCTTC.

The sample holds one count of this clone. The CDR3 here is CASSLAVGLTAEGQPQHF. Here the CDR3 DNA reads TGTGCCAGCAGCTTAGCGGTAGGGTTGACGGCCGAAGGTCAGCCCCAGCATTTT. The chain links TRBV7-2 to TRBJ1-5; D ambiguous. V shed 0 bases and J shed 6 bases, with 21 bases lying between them. Germline V gene lookup returns CDR1 SGHTA and CDR2 FQGNSA. This CDR3 is built from 18 residues. Supplemented by reference TRBV7-2 and TRBJ1-5, the full variable domain reads GAGVSQSPSNKVTEKGKDVELRCDPISGHTALYWYRQSLGQGLEFLIYFQGNSAPDKSGLPSDRFSAERTGGSVSTLTIQRTQQEDSAVYLCASSLAVGLTAEGQPQHFGDGTRLSIL.

The rearrangement links TRBV3-1 (or the pseudogene TRBV3-2) to TRBJ1-3; D not resolved. The V end lost 1 base, the J end lost 0 bases, and 7 bases lay between the germline ends. CDR1 LGHDT and CDR2 YNNKEL come from the germline V gene (reference sequence). The CDR3 consists of 15 residues. The chain's CDR3 is CASSQVLSSGNTIYF. The CDR3 region has the DNA TGTGCCAGCAGCCAAGTACTGAGCTCTGGAAACACCATATATTTT.

Only one count was recorded for this clone. V is TRBV4-1 and J is TRBJ2-6, with D unclear. The CDR3 runs to 15 residues. Germline V gives CDR1 MGHRA, CDR2 YSYEKL. V lost 1 base to trimming and J lost 2 bases, with 6 bases between them. This chain's CDR3 is CASSQVLTGANVLTF. Written as DNA, the CDR3 is TGCGCCAGCAGCCAAGTATTAACTGGGGCCAACGTCCTGACTTTC.

In this sample, this clone turned up once. The chain employs TRBV2 and TRBJ1-2, with 7 bases matching TRBD1. V lost 4 bases and J lost 8; bases outside the gene matches: 10. The CDR3 runs 14 residues. Germline values: CDR1 SNHLY, CDR2 FYNNEI. CDR3 DNA sequence: TGTGCCAGCAGTGTCCAGGGGGGACAATACGGCTACACCTTC. This encodes CASSVQGGQYGYTF.

The gene calls are TRBV7-2 and TRBJ1-2; 8 bases align to TRBD1. Germline V lookup: CDR1 SGHTA, CDR2 FQGNSA. The length of the CDR3 is 15 residues. Losses at the gene ends were 5 bases for V and 5 bases for J; bases not matched to a gene: 10. CDR3: CASSPGQGSLYGYTF. The CDR3 DNA sequence: TGTGCCAGCAGCCCCGGACAGGGCTCTCTTTATGGCTACACCTTC.

This chain uses TRBV2 with TRBJ1-5, with D hard to call. The CDR3 contains 12 residues. Germline assignment: CDR1 SNHLY and CDR2 FYNNEI. V lost 3 bases, J lost 9 bases, and 9 bases lay in between. Written as DNA, the CDR3 is TGTGCCAGCAGTGAGGGTCGGGGGCCCCAGCATTTT. It translates to CASSEGRGPQHF.

This chain uses TRBV9 with TRBJ1-1; D is possibly TRBD1 (5 bases). Germline CDR1 reads SGDLS; CDR2 reads YYNGEE. The CDR3 sequence is 15 residues long. Trimming took 0 bases from V and 4 from J, leaving 13 bases between them. The CDR3 protein is CASSVDEGGGTEAFF. DNA of the CDR3: TGTGCCAGCAGCGTAGACGAGGGCGGGGGCACTGAAGCTTTCTTT.

The V and J genes are TRBV28 and TRBJ1-1; D is possibly TRBD1 (5 bases). Per the germline V gene, CDR1 is MDHEN and CDR2 is SYDVKM. There are 14 residues in the CDR3. With 4 bases removed from V and 12 bases from J, the gap between germline ends came to 21 bases. The CDR3: CASSSLDSLQVTFF. The CDR3 region has the DNA TGTGCCAGCAGTTCCCTCGACAGCTTACAGGTAACTTTCTTT.

This chain links TRBV4-2 with TRBJ1-2; D gene uncertain. Germline V gene sequence: CDR1 LGHNA, CDR2 YNFKEQ. The CDR3 totals 15 residues. V was pared by 0 bases and J by 0 bases, with 8 bases between. The CDR3 loop reads CASSQEVAANYGYTF. In DNA, the CDR3 is TGTGCCAGCAGCCAAGAGGTCGCAGCTAACTATGGCTACACCTTC.

This clone was picked up a small number of times. J is TRBJ2-1 and V is TRBV4-1; 16 nucleotides agree with TRBD2. This CDR3 is built from 17 residues. The germline CDR1 and CDR2 sequences are MGHRA and YSYEKL. The V segment lost 0 bases and the J segment 10 bases; nucleotides outside the gene matches: 6. The CDR3 loop reads CASSQDGTSGRGREQFF. The CDR3 DNA reads TGCGCCAGCAGCCAAGATGGGACTAGCGGGAGGGGACGGGAGCAGTTCTTC.

This chain connects TRBV15 to TRBJ1-3; tentatively, D is TRBD1 (6 bases). CDR3 size: 15 residues. Between the trimmed V and J ends, which lost 4 bases and 0 bases, there was a span of 10 bases. Germline V gene lookup returns CDR1 LNHNV and CDR2 YYDKDF (reference sequence). The CDR3: CATSKDSSSGNTIYF. The CDR3 nucleotides are TGTGCCACCAGCAAGGACAGCTCCTCTGGAAACACCATATATTTT.

V gene TRBV29-1 combines with J gene TRBJ1-2; 8 positions agree with TRBD1. Germline CDR1 is SQVTM and CDR2 is ANQGSEA. This CDR3 contains 15 residues. V trimming: 5 bases; J trimming: 2 bases; junction bases outside the gene matches: 10. CDR3 region: CSVRQGQEANYGYTF. The CDR3 nucleotides are TGCAGCGTTCGCCAGGGACAGGAGGCGAACTATGGCTACACCTTC.

This chain joins TRBV6-2 or TRBV6-3 and TRBJ1-1; 8 bases map to TRBD1. The CDR3 is 13 amino acids. Germline V lookup: CDR1 MNHEY, CDR2 SVGEGT. V was pared by 4 bases and J by 10 bases, with 8 bases of the junction left unmatched. Written as DNA, the CDR3 is TGTGCCAGCAGTTCCGCATACAGGGGGAGAGCTTTCTTT. This gives the protein CASSSAYRGRAFF.

The chain uses TRBV19 and TRBJ1-5; 12 positions match TRBD1. The CDR3 contains 15 residues. With V trimmed by 5 bases and J by 5 bases, 4 bases remained unmatched. Germline V lookup: CDR1 LNHDA, CDR2 SQIVND (reference sequence). The CDR3 sequence is CASSLGTGGYQPQHF. The CDR3 DNA follows: TGTGCCAGTAGTTTAGGGACAGGGGGCTATCAGCCCCAGCATTTT.

This chain joins TRBV11-2 and TRBJ2-1; maybe TRBD2 (5 bases). There are 12 residues in the CDR3. Germline CDR1 is SGHAT and CDR2 is FQNNGV. V was trimmed by 2 bases and J by 10 bases, leaving 9 bases between them. The CDR3 reads CASSLNSGEQFF. The CDR3 coding sequence is TGTGCCAGCAGCTTAAACAGCGGCGAGCAGTTCTTC.

The chain is built from TRBV18 and TRBJ1-1; the match to TRBD1 covers 7 bases. The CDR3 covers 15 residues. Germline V gene data show CDR1 as KGHSH and CDR2 as LQKENI. V trimming: 4 bases; J trimming: 0 bases; junction bases outside the gene matches: 5. The CDR3 protein is CASSQGQDLNTEAFF. The CDR3 DNA follows: TGTGCCAGCTCACAAGGACAGGACCTGAACACTGAAGCTTTCTTT.

This chain joins TRBV2 and TRBJ1-5; the D is unclear. This CDR3 is built from 13 residues. Trimming removed 5 bases at V and 9 bases at J, with 14 bases between. Looked up from germline, CDR1 is SNHLY and CDR2 is FYNNEI. The CDR3, as DNA: TGTGCCAGCAGTACAGCTACTTACGCGCCCCAGCATTTT. Encoded protein: CASSTATYAPQHF.

This rearrangement joins TRBV18 to TRBJ1-6; 9 nucleotides match TRBD1. This CDR3 has 18 amino acids. Germline V lookup: CDR1 KGHSH, CDR2 LQKENI. Losses at the gene ends were 0 bases for V and 10 bases for J; bases not matched to a gene: 13. The CDR3: CASSPPGPPGQGNSPLHF. The CDR3 DNA reads TGTGCCAGCTCACCACCAGGTCCACCGGGACAGGGCAACTCACCCCTCCACTTT.

The V call is TRBV28, the J call TRBJ1-3; D perhaps matches TRBD1 (5 bases). Germline V gene lookup returns CDR1 MDHEN and CDR2 SYDVKM. The CDR3 extends over 14 amino acids. Trimming removed 3 bases at V and 1 base at J, with 7 bases between. The CDR3 region is CASSFPGSGNTIYF. The DNA for the CDR3 is TGTGCCAGCAGTTTCCCAGGGTCTGGAAACACCATATATTTT.

This rearrangement joins TRBV5-5 to TRBJ2-7; 7 bases agree with TRBD1. Unmatched junction bases numbered 8, after V lost 4 bases and J lost 1 base. There are 15 residues in the CDR3. Germline loops: CDR1 SGHKS, CDR2 YYEKEE (reference sequence). CDR3 loop: CASSPTQGESYEQYF. The CDR3 nucleotides are TGTGCCAGCAGCCCCACCCAGGGGGAATCCTACGAGCAGTACTTC.

The chain combines TRBV28 with TRBJ1-2, with 9 positions matching TRBD1. V lost 6 bases, J lost 4 bases, and 3 bases stayed unmatched. CDR1 MDHEN and CDR2 SYDVKM come from the germline V gene. The CDR3 runs to 13 residues. The CDR3 sequence: CASRSGQGYGYTF. The DNA for the CDR3 is TGTGCCAGCAGGTCGGGACAGGGCTATGGCTACACCTTC.